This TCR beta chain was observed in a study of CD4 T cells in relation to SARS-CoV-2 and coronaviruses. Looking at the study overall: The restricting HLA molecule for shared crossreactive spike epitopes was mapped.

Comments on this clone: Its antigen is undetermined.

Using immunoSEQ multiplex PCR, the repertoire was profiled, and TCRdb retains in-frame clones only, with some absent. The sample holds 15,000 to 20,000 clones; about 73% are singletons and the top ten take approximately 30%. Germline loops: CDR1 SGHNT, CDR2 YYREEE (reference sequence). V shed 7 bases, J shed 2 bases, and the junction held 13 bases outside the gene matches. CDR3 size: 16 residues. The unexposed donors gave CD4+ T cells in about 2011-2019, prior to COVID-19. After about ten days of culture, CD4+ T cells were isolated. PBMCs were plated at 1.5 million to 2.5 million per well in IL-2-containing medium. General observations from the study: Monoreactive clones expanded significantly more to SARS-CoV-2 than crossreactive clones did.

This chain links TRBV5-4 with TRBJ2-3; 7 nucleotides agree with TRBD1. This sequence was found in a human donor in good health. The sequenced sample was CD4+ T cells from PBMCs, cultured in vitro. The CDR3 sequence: CASSRLGDRVTDTQYF. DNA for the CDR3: TGTGCCAGCTCTCGTCTGGGGGACAGAGTCACAGATACGCAGTATTTT. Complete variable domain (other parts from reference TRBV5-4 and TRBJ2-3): ETGVTQSPTHLIKTRGQQVTLRCSSQSGHNTVSWYQQALGQGPQFIFQYYREEENGRGNFPPRFSGLQFPNYSSELNVNALELDDSALYLCASSRLGDRVTDTQYFGPGTRLTVL.